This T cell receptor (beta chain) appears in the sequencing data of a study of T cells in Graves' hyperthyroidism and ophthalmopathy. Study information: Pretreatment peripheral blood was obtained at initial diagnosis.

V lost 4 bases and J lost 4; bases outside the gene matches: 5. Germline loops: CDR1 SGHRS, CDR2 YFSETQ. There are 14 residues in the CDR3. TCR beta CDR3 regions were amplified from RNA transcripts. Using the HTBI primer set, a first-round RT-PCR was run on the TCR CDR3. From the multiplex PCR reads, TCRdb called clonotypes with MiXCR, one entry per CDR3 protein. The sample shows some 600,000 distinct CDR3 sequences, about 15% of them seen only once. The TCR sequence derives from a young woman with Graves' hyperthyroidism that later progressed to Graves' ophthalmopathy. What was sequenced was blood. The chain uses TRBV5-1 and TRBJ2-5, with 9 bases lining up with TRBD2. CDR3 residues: CASSAILAGETQYF. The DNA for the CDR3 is TGCGCCAGCAGCGCGATACTAGCGGGAGAGACCCAGTACTTC.